This entry describes one TCR beta chain. The sample is drawn from a study of shared T cell receptors in the human thymus. TCRdb's copy holds only in-frame clones and misses some; the assay was immunoSEQ multiplex PCR. The repertoire has over 650,000 clones, over 75% of them found once; the top ten carry approximately 0.0097%. V gave up 0 bases and J gave up 4 bases; unmatched junction bases: 5. This CDR3 has 17 amino acids. From germline, CDR1 is LNHNV and CDR2 YYDKDF (reference sequence). The sample was also linked to a second study, of human thymus T cells. This second study notes: Donors consisted of healthy Finnish infants (having corrective surgery for congenital heart defects). Related research described thymic repertoires that were highly overlapping among unrelated individuals.

The origin of this receptor is a boy less than two years old with a congenital heart defect. Material: thymocytes. The chain links TRBV15 to TRBJ2-4, with 11 bases identical to TRBD2. The CDR3 nucleotides are TGTGCCACCAGCAGAGAGATTAGCGGGAGGGGAAAAAACATTCAGTACTTC. Its translation: CATSREISGRGKNIQYF.